Following are 16 T cell receptor beta chains from one sample sequenced in a study of cytomegalovirus exposure and HLA in healthy donors. In the PCR, 60 Vbeta and 13 Jbeta primers were used. The method was immunoSEQ multiplex PCR; TCRdb's version includes in-frame clones alone and lacks a portion of them. The table lists around 94,000 clones, around 57% of them singletons, with around 4.8% in the top ten. Sequencing input: PBMCs. All receptors derive from a human donor in good health.

This clone was picked up a small number of times. CDR3 sequence reads: CASSLVGRQNTEAFF. In nucleotides, the CDR3 is TGCGCCAGCAGCTTGGTGGGCAGGCAGAACACTGAAGCTTTCTTT. The chain joins TRBV5-1 to TRBJ1-1; D is unresolved. The CDR3 is made up of 15 amino acids. V was clipped by 0 bases and J by 1 base, with 10 bases between them. Germline CDR1 reads SGHRS; CDR2 reads YFSETQ. Full variable domain (outside the CDR3, taken from reference TRBV5-1 and TRBJ1-1): KAGVTQTPRYLIKTRGQQVTLSCSPISGHRSVSWYQQTPGQGLQFLFEYFSETQRNKGNFPGRFSGRQFSNSRSEMNVSTLELGDSALYLCASSLVGRQNTEAFFGQGTRLTVV.

The CDR3 protein is CASSLIRPRGANVLTF. In DNA form, the CDR3 reads TGCGCCAGCAGCTTGATTCGCCCGCGTGGGGCCAACGTCCTGACTTTC. The V and J genes are TRBV5-1 and TRBJ2-6; D gene uncertain. The CDR3 sequence is 16 residues long. Germline CDR1 reads SGHRS; CDR2 reads YFSETQ. Trimming removed 1 base at V and 3 bases at J, with 11 bases between.

The chain links TRBV4-1 to TRBJ2-7; 10 nucleotides align to TRBD2. With 2 bases clipped from V and 9 bases from J, the junction kept 4 bases outside the gene matches. Germline assignment: CDR1 MGHRA and CDR2 YSYEKL. This CDR3 is built from 13 residues. CDR3 sequence reads: CASSQLSGRGQYF. In nucleotides, the CDR3 is TGCGCCAGCAGCCAATTAAGCGGGAGGGGGCAGTACTTC.

The J gene is TRBJ1-1, the V gene TRBV5-1; perhaps TRBD1 as D (5 bases). Germline V CDR1 and CDR2: SGHRS, YFSETQ. The CDR3 is made up of 14 amino acids. With 2 bases removed from V and 4 bases from J, the gap between germline ends came to 12 bases. The CDR3 region is CASSLVGGSTEAFF. The CDR3 DNA is TGCGCCAGCAGCTTAGTGGGGGGAAGCACTGAAGCTTTCTTT.

The V call is TRBV9, the J call TRBJ2-6; no firm D call. The CDR3 totals 15 residues. Trimming shortened V by 0 bases and J by 3 bases, and 7 bases separated the two germline ends. Germline CDR1 is SGDLS and CDR2 is YYNGEE. CDR3 sequence reads: CASSVVAGGANVLTF. The CDR3 bases are TGTGCCAGCAGCGTAGTCGCCGGTGGGGCCAACGTCCTGACTTTC.

This clone was counted between two and nine times. V and J are TRBV9 and TRBJ2-7; tentatively, D is TRBD1 (5 bases). The CDR3 sequence is 14 residues long. Germline CDR1 SGDLS, CDR2 YYNGEE. V lost 0 bases, J lost 6 bases, and 13 bases lay in between. The CDR3 region is CASSVVPGLGEQYF. CDR3 bases: TGTGCCAGCAGCGTAGTCCCAGGGCTCGGCGAGCAGTACTTC.

This clone was counted a few times. The chain joins TRBV28 to TRBJ1-1; TRBD1 aligns across 7 bases. The junction had 10 bases not matched to a gene; V was cut back by 5 bases and J by 1 base. The CDR3 length is 16 residues. Germline V CDR1 and CDR2: MDHEN, SYDVKM. CDR3 region: CASSLQQGRGNTEAFF. In DNA, the CDR3 is TGTGCCAGCAGTCTCCAACAGGGGAGAGGGAACACTGAAGCTTTCTTT.

J is TRBJ2-7 and V is TRBV5-1; 9 bases are shared with TRBD2. CDR3 length equals 16 residues. Germline values: CDR1 SGHRS, CDR2 YFSETQ. The junction had 4 bases not matched to a gene; V was cut back by 0 bases and J by 0 bases. Here the CDR3 reads CASSLEPSGISYEQYF. In nucleotides, the CDR3 is TGCGCCAGCAGCTTGGAACCTAGCGGGATCTCCTACGAGCAGTACTTC.

The chain carries TRBV6-1 and TRBJ2-7; the match to TRBD1 covers 9 bases. From germline, CDR1 is MNHNS and CDR2 SASEGT. The CDR3 totals 15 residues. V shed 1 base, J shed 3 bases, and the junction held 4 bases outside the gene matches. CDR3 in amino acids: CASSEEGTGSYEQYF. CDR3 nucleotide sequence: TGTGCCAGCAGTGAAGAGGGGACAGGGAGCTACGAGCAGTACTTC.

This clone was recorded a few times. Here the CDR3 DNA reads TGTGCCAGCAGTTTATCCTATGGTGGAGGGAGGCAAGAGACCCAGTACTTC. This translates into CASSLSYGGGRQETQYF. The J gene is TRBJ2-5, the V gene TRBV27, with D possibly being TRBD2 (6 bases). Germline assignment: CDR1 MNHEY and CDR2 SMNVEV (reference sequence). This CDR3 contains 17 residues. Trimming stripped 0 bases from V and 2 bases from J, with 16 bases between.

The sample holds a few counts of this clone. The CDR3 DNA is TGTGCCAGCAGCCGGGACAATTCCGATTTTAACACTGAAGCTTTCTTT. Amino acids: CASSRDNSDFNTEAFF. The chain employs TRBV5-4 and TRBJ1-1, with a possible D match to TRBD1 (6 bases). The CDR3 is 16 amino acids. Trimming left V 4 bases short and J 2 bases short, with 18 bases between. Germline V gene lookup returns CDR1 SGHNT and CDR2 YYREEE (reference sequence).

The rearrangement uses TRBV5-1 and TRBJ1-1, with 7 bases that match TRBD1. Germline V gives CDR1 SGHRS, CDR2 YFSETQ. J was trimmed by 2 bases and V by 5 bases; bases with no gene match: 6. The CDR3 sequence is 14 residues long. CDR3 protein: CASSSWDSNTEAFF. The DNA of the CDR3 is TGCGCCAGCAGTAGTTGGGACAGCAACACTGAAGCTTTCTTT.

The chain links TRBV5-1 to TRBJ2-3; 15 bases are shared with TRBD2. The trim removed 4 bases at V and 3 bases at J, leaving 3 bases unmatched. Per germline, CDR1 SGHRS and CDR2 YFSETQ. CDR3 length: 16 residues. CDR3 sequence reads: CASSPGLAGGTDTQYF. In DNA, the CDR3 is TGCGCCAGCAGCCCGGGACTAGCGGGAGGAACAGATACGCAGTATTTT.

V gene TRBV5-1 combines with J gene TRBJ2-5; TRBD1 might be the D (5 bases). The CDR3 consists of 14 residues. Germline V gene sequence: CDR1 SGHRS, CDR2 YFSETQ. V was pared by 4 bases and J by 1 base, with 11 bases between. CDR3 coding DNA: TGCGCCAGCAGCCCGACAGTAACCCAAGAGACCCAGTACTTC. It encodes CASSPTVTQETQYF.

This clone occurred a few times. This chain's CDR3 is CASTVAGGPSEQFF. The CDR3 nucleotides read TGTGCCAGTACAGTTGCGGGAGGGCCAAGTGAGCAGTTCTTC. This chain joins TRBV19 and TRBJ2-1; 9 nucleotides agree with TRBD2. Germline CDR1 is LNHDA and CDR2 is SQIVND (reference sequence). This CDR3 region has 14 residues. The ends lost 7 bases at V and 9 bases at J; junction bases unmatched: 10. Looking up the rest from reference TRBV19 and TRBJ2-1 gives the full variable domain: DGGITQSPKYLFRKEGQNVTLSCEQNLNHDAMYWYRQDPGQGLRLIYYSQIVNDFQKGDIAEGYSVSREKKESFPLTVTSAQKNPTAFYLCASTVAGGPSEQFFGPGTRLTVL.

The chain uses TRBV29-1 and TRBJ1-2; a weak D match, TRBD1 (6 bases). The CDR3 is 12 amino acids. Germline V gene lookup returns CDR1 SQVTM and CDR2 ANQGSEA. V was cut by 4 bases and J by 3 bases, with 9 bases left in between. CDR3 sequence: CSVGGPDYGYTF. CDR3 in DNA: TGCAGCGTTGGGGGGCCCGACTATGGCTACACCTTC.